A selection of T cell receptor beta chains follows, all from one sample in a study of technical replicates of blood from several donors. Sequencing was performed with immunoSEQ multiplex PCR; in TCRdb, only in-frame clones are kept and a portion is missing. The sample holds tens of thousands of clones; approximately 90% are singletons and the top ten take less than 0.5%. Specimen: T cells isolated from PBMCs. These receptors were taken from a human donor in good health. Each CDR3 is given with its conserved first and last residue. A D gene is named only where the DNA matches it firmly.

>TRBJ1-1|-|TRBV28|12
TGTGCCAGCCGTCTCCGGAACACTGAAGCTTTCTTT
CASRLRNTEAFF
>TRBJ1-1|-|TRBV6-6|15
TGTGCCAGCAGTTACCGGAGGGGGGGGAACACTGAAGCTTTCTTT
CASSYRRGGNTEAFF
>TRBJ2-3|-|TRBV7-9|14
TGTGCCAGCAGCTTGACTAGTAGGGAAGATACGCAGTATTTT
CASSLTSREDTQYF
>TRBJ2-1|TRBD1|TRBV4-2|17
TGTGCCAGCAGCCACCACATCGACAGGGAAGTTGACAATGAGCAGTTCTTC
CASSHHIDREVDNEQFF
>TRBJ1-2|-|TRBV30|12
TGTGCCTGGAGTGTGTCTGTTTATGGCTACACCTTC
CAWSVSVYGYTF
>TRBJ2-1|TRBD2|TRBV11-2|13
TGTGCCAGCAGCTTACCAACTAGCGGGAAATTATTCTTC
CASSLPTSGKLFF
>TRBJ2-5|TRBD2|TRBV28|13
TGTGCCAGCCTACTAGCGGGAGAAGAGACCCAGTACTTC
CASLLAGEETQYF
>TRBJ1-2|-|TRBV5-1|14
TGCGCCAGCAGCTTGGGGCAGGGCCCCTATGGCTACACCTTC
CASSLGQGPYGYTF
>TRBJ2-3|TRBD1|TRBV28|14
TGTGCCAGCGGACAGGGGGGACCCACAGATACGCAGTATTTT
CASGQGGPTDTQYF
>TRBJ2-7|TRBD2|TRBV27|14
TGTGCCAGCAGTTTAACTAGCGGGTCCTACGAGCAGTACTTC
CASSLTSGSYEQYF
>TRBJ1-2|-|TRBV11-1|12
TGTGCCAGCAGCCAATACAACAGTGGCTACACCTTC
CASSQYNSGYTF
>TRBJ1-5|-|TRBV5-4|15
TGTGCCAGCAGCAAATCCCCCGACAGGAATCAGCCCCAGCATTTT
CASSKSPDRNQPQHF
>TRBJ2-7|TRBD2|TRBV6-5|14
TGTGCCAGCAGTTACGATAGCGGGCACTACGAGCAGTACTTC
CASSYDSGHYEQYF
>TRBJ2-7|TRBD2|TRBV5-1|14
TGCGCCAGCAGGGCGAGCGGGGGCTCCTACGAGCAGTACTTC
CASRASGGSYEQYF
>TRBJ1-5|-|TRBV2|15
TGTGCCAGCAGTGGTACCGGGACAAGCAATCAGCCCCAGCATTTT
CASSGTGTSNQPQHF
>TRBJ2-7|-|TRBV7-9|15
TGTGCCAGCCAAGATGAGAGGCACGGCGTATACGAGCAGTACTTC
CASQDERHGVYEQYF
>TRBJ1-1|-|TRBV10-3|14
TGTGCCATCAGTGAGATATCGGACAGCGGGGGAGCTTTCTTT
CAISEISDSGGAFF
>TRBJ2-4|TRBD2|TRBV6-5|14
TGTGCCAGCAGGTCAGCGGGAGGAGAAGACATTCAGTACTTC
CASRSAGGEDIQYF
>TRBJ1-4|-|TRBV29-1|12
TGCAGCGTTGGGCAGACTAATGAAAAACTGTTTTTT
CSVGQTNEKLFF
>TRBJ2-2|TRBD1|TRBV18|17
TGTGCCAGCTCACCTACCGGGACAGGGGGTTACACCGGGGAGCTGTTTTTT
CASSPTGTGGYTGELFF
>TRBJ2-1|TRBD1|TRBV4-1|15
TGCGCCAGCAGCCCCCCGGACAGGGATAGTAATGAGCAGTTCTTC
CASSPPDRDSNEQFF
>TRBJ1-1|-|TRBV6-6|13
TGTGCCAGCACCCTTGGAAGGGGGACTGAAGCTTTCTTT
CASTLGRGTEAFF
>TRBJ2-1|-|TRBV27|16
TGTGCCAGCAGTTTACCCGTCTCAACAGGACACAATGAGCAGTTCTTC
CASSLPVSTGHNEQFF
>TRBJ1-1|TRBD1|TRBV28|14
TGTGCCAGCAGCCTACAGGGGGAATGGACTGAAGCTTTCTTT
CASSLQGEWTEAFF
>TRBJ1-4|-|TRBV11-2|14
TGTGCCAGCAGCTTCGGTTTGTACGATGAAAAACTGTTTTTT
CASSFGLYDEKLFF
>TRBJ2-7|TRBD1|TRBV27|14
TGTGCCAGCAGTTTACAGGACAGGACCGGCGAGCAGTACTTC
CASSLQDRTGEQYF